This TCR beta chain was sequenced in a study of T cell responses to AZD1222 COVID-19 vaccine. This table comes from immunoSEQ multiplex PCR, and its TCRdb copy is limited to in-frame clones, with some not included. The sample yields some 130,000 clones, 80% to 90% seen once. The study, taken as a whole, reports: Two AZD1222 administrations were followed by greater Spike-specific TCR breadth and depth. The donor cohort was predominantly white British with a female majority, and clonal diversity may have been underestimated.

The study pooled second doses at about 4 or about 12 weeks. Concerning this clone itself: As yet, its antigen is unknown.

The source was peripheral blood, collected 28 days after the second AZD1222 dose. The receptor's source is an adult who received the AZD1222 COVID-19 vaccine.

Here the CDR3 DNA reads TGTGCCAGCAGCCCCCGGGATGGGGTCTCTGGCTACACCTTC. It yields the protein CASSPRDGVSGYTF. The J gene is TRBJ1-2, the V gene TRBV6-5, with D hard to call. The CDR3 consists of 14 residues. V was pared by 6 bases and J by 7 bases, with 18 bases between. Germline CDR1 and CDR2: MNHEY and SVGAGI.